This T cell receptor beta chain was recorded in a study of memory CD4+ T cells and cytomegalovirus serostatus. Study as a whole: Healthy Belgian adult donors included nine or ten CMV-positive and 24 CMV-negative people. General study results and limits: CD4+ memory repertoires contained 67 of 164 reported CMV TCRbeta sequences.

The sort gate was single viable CD3+CD4+CD8-CD45RO+ cells for memory CD4+ T cells. Total CD4+ T cells were enriched by CD4 positive selection. TCRdb's copy holds only in-frame clones and misses some; the assay was immunoSEQ multiplex PCR. The sample includes tens of thousands of clones, 70% to 80% of them seen just once. This clone was detected only a few times. Its antigen remains unknown. This CDR3 has 16 residues. Unmatched junction bases numbered 8, after V lost 6 bases and J lost 1 base. Germline CDR1 reads SNHLY; CDR2 reads FYNNEI. The chain is built from TRBV2 and TRBJ2-5; 10 bases align to TRBD2. Input material: memory CD4+ T cells from blood. The source of this sequence is an adult in good health and CMV-seronegative. The DNA of the CDR3 is TGTGCCAGCAGATCGAGCGGGGGGGCCCTCCAAGAGACCCAGTACTTC. Amino acid sequence: CASRSSGGALQETQYF.